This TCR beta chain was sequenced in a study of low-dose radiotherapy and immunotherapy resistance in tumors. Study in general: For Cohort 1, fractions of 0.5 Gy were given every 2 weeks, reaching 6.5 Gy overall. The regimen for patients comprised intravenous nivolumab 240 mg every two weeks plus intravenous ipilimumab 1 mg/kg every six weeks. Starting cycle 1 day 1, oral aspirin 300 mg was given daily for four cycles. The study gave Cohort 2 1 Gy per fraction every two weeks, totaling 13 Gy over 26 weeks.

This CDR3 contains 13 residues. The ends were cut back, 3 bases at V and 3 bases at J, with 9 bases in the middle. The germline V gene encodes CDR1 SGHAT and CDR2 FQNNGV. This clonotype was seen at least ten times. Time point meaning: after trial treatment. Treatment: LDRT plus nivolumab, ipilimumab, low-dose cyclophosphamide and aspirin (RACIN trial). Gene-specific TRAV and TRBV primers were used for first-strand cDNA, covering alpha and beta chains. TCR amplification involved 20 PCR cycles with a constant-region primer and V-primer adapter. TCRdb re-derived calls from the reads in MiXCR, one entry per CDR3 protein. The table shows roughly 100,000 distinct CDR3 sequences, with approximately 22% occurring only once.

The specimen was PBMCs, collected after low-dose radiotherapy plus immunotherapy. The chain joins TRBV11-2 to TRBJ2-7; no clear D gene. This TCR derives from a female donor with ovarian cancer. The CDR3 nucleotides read TGTGCCAGCAGCTTCCTGCGCGGCTACGAGCAGTACTTC. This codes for CASSFLRGYEQYF.